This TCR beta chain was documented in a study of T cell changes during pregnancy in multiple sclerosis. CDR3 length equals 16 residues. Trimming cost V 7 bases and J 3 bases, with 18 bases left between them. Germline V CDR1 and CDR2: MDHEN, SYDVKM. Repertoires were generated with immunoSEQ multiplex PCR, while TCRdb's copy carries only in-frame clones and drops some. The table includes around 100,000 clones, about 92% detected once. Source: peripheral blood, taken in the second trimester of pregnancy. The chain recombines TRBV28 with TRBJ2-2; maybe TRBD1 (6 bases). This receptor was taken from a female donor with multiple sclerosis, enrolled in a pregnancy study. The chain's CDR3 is CASTHWSGVDTGELFF. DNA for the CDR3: TGTGCCAGCACCCACTGGTCAGGGGTCGACACCGGGGAGCTGTTTTTT. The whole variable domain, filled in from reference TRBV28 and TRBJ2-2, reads DVKVTQSSRYLVKRTGEKVFLECVQDMDHENMFWYRQDPGLGLRLIYFSYDVKMKEKGDIPEGYSVSREKKERFSLILESASTNQTSMYLCASTHWSGVDTGELFFGEGSRLTVL.